A selection of T cell receptor beta chains follows, all from one sample in a study of cytomegalovirus exposure and HLA in healthy donors. Method: immunoSEQ multiplex PCR; TCRdb's copy keeps in-frame clones and lacks some. This sample yields some 150,000 clones, of which about two thirds are seen a single time; over 2.5% belongs to the top ten. The sample was PBMCs. The receptors were gathered from a woman in her 30s in good health and CMV-seronegative. The CDR3 runs from the conserved cysteine through the conserved F or W. The D gene is left open where the match is weak. Rows may omit the clone size; those that give it use once, few, many or a size class.

NA TRBJ1-1 TRBV18 TRBD1 TGTGCCAGCTACCGGGACAGGATAACTATTAGGACTGAAGCTTTCTTT CASYRDRITIRTEAFF
NA TRBJ2-7 TRBV27 TRBD1 TGTGCCAGCAGTTTTGACAGGGGGCAGTCCTACGAGCAGTACTTC CASSFDRGQSYEQYF
once TRBJ2-3 TRBV4-1 TRBD2 TGCGCCAGCAGCCCCCCCGGACTAGCGGGAGGAACAGATACGCAGTATTTT CASSPPGLAGGTDTQYF
NA TRBJ2-3 TRBV12-5 NA TGTGCTAGTGGCCCGACCCGGGGCACAGATACGCAGTATTTT CASGPTRGTDTQYF
NA TRBJ2-7 TRBV27 TRBD2 TGTGCCAGCAGCCTAGCGGGACCATCCTACGAGCAGTACTTC CASSLAGPSYEQYF
NA TRBJ2-7 TRBV27 TRBD1 TGTGCCAGCAGTTTATCTCCGGGACAGGGTTACGAGCAGTACTTC CASSLSPGQGYEQYF
NA TRBJ1-3 TRBV7-9 TRBD1 TGTGCCAGCAGCTTTGGACAGGGGAGAAACACCATATATTTT CASSFGQGRNTIYF
NA TRBJ1-1 TRBV7-3 NA TGTGCCAGCAGCTCCGGAGTGACCCAGGGGCTAGCTTTCTTT CASSSGVTQGLAFF
NA TRBJ2-3 TRBV30 NA TGTGCCTGGAGTACTGCTAGCGTGTTAACAGATACGCAGTATTTT CAWSTASVLTDTQYF
few TRBJ2-1 TRBV28 TRBD2 TGTGCCAGCAGTGGGACTAGCGGGGAAATATACAATGAGCAGTTCTTC CASSGTSGEIYNEQFF
NA TRBJ2-1 TRBV5-4 TRBD2 TGTGCCAGCAGATCAGCGGGAATAAACAATGAGCAGTTCTTC CASRSAGINNEQFF
NA TRBJ2-1 TRBV27 TRBD1 TGTGCCAGCAGTTTCACAGGGGAAGGCGAGCAGTTCTTC CASSFTGEGEQFF